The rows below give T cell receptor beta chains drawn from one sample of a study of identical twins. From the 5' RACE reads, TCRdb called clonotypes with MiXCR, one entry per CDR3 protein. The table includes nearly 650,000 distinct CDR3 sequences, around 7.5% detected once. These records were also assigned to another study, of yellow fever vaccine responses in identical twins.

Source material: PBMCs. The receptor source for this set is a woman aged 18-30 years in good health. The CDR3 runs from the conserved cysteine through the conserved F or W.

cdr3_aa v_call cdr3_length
CASSIRIRGYTF TRBV12-3/TRBV12-4 12
CSGRRVTDTQYF TRBV29-1 12
CASSLEVAGTGETQYF TRBV5-1 16
CSASGNKGGSSYEQYF TRBV20-1 16
CASSQVLGKGEQFF TRBV14 14
CSAAGTSAGELFF TRBV29-1 13
CATSIPGELFF TRBV15 11
CASSLSGGLLYEQYF TRBV27 15
CASSQVTSGGAGETQYF TRBV4-2 17
CASSTPGTPLGELFF TRBV5-6 15
CASSPDGGYQPQHF TRBV5-1 14
CASSGDTGQTQYF TRBV12-3/TRBV12-4 13
CASTTGLATGEQFF TRBV12-3/TRBV12-4 14
CASSLTGGDAGELFF TRBV5-5 15
CAISARLAGARSSYNEQFF TRBV10-3 19
CASSRPSGGAGNEQFF TRBV18 16
CASSQAGLQETQYF TRBV4-1 14
CASSQDRQVNTEAFF TRBV4-2 15
CASTTGGPSRDTQYF TRBV27 15
CASSLTGTGGIYGYTF TRBV5-1 16
CASRPQGLAEKLFF TRBV25-1 14
CASSSPVRGDEQFF TRBV27 14
CASSGLGQANTEAFF TRBV5-1 15
CASSPRTGRGTDTQYF TRBV27 16
CASSLGLGQTLGYTF TRBV12-3/TRBV12-4 15
CASKLAGDTGELFF TRBV5-1 14
CASSPSVWGDAGELFF TRBV12-3/TRBV12-4 16
CSAGLAVSHSTDTQYF TRBV20-1 16
CASTKFPEYNEQFF TRBV12-3/TRBV12-4 14
CASREGLVGTGELFF TRBV2 15
CASSESGGMVDTQYF TRBV6-1 15
CASSLRRETTGELFF TRBV7-9 15
CASSVGDRDNSPLHF TRBV9 15
CSVEDPTWGGGYTF TRBV29-1 14
CASRKQGYNEQFF TRBV5-6 13
CASSLSTGPEKLFF TRBV11-2 14
CSARVALSNQPQHF TRBV20-1 14
CASSRGQGDGYTF TRBV3-1 13
CASSLWLRGPQKAGQRFEKLFF TRBV28 22
CASSQVGEFGTQYF TRBV4-1 14
CASRFSGLSSYEQYF TRBV11-2 15
CASSGEGVTEAFF TRBV2 13
CSGTGESGEAFF TRBV29-1 12
CSARDSGRQDTQYF TRBV20-1 14
CATEADTQYF TRBV12-3/TRBV12-4 10